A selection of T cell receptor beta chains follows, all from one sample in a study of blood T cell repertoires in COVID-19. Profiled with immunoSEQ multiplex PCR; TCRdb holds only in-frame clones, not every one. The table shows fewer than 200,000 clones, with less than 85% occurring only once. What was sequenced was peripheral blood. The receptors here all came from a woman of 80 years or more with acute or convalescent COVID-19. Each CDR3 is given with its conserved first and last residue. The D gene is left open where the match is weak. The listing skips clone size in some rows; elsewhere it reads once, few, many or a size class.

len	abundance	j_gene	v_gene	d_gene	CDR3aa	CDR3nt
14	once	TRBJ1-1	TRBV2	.	CASSEGRMNTEAFF	TGTGCCAGCAGTGAGGGGCGGATGAACACTGAAGCTTTCTTT
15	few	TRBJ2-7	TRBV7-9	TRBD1	CASSSRQGGAYEQYF	TGTGCCAGCAGCTCCCGACAGGGGGGCGCCTACGAGCAGTACTTC
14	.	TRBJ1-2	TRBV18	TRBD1	CASSPSDRERGYTF	TGTGCCAGCTCACCATCTGACAGGGAACGTGGCTACACCTTC
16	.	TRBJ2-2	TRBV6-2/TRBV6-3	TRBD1	CASRYGTGTNTGELFF	TGTGCCAGCAGATACGGGACAGGGACAAACACCGGGGAGCTGTTTTTT
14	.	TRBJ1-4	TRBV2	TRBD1	CASSEGTGYEKLFF	TGTGCCAGCAGTGAAGGGACAGGGTACGAAAAACTGTTTTTT
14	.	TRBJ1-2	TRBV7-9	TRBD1	CASRQPGQGYGYTF	TGTGCCAGCAGACAACCGGGACAGGGCTATGGCTACACCTTC
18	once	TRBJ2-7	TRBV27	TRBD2	CASSLWALTSGRAYEQYF	TGTGCCAGCAGTTTATGGGCCCTGACTAGCGGGAGGGCCTACGAGCAGTACTTC
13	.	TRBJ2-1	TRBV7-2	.	CASSYPGWDGQFF	TGTGCCAGCAGCTACCCGGGGTGGGATGGGCAGTTCTTC
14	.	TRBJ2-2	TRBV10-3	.	CAIKQTTNTGELFF	TGTGCCATCAAACAGACGACGAACACCGGGGAGCTGTTTTTT
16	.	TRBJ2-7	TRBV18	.	CASSPQGQSVSYEQYF	TGTGCCAGCTCACCACAGGGACAAAGTGTTTCCTACGAGCAGTACTTC
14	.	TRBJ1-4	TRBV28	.	CASSPGVGHEKLFF	TGTGCCAGCAGCCCAGGGGTAGGGCATGAAAAACTGTTTTTT
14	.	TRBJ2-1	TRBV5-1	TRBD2	CASTPGLALNEQFF	TGCGCCAGCACCCCGGGACTAGCGCTCAATGAGCAGTTCTTC
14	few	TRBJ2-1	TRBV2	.	CASRARFLGNEQFF	TGTGCCAGCAGGGCTAGATTTTTGGGCAATGAGCAGTTCTTC
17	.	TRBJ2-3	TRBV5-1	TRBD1	CASSRDSERASTDTQYF	TGCGCCAGCAGCCGGGACAGCGAAAGGGCTAGCACAGATACGCAGTATTTT
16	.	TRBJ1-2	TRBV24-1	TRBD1	CATSPSTGDRDYGYTF	TGTGCCACCAGCCCTTCGACAGGGGATCGTGATTATGGCTACACCTTC
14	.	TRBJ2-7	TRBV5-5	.	CASSLGWSSYEQYF	TGTGCCAGCAGCTTGGGATGGAGCTCCTACGAGCAGTACTTC
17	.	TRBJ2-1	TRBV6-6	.	CASSLSVPGQPDNEQFF	TGTGCCAGCAGTCTTTCTGTACCCGGACAACCCGACAATGAGCAGTTCTTC
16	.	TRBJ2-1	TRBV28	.	CASSQQRERPYNEQFF	TGTGCCAGCAGCCAGCAGAGGGAGAGACCCTACAATGAGCAGTTCTTC
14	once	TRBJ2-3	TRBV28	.	CASSDHQGSDTQYF	TGTGCCAGCAGTGACCATCAGGGTTCAGATACGCAGTATTTT
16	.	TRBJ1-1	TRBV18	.	CASSPLSQGTNTEAFF	TGTGCCAGCTCACCACTGTCTCAGGGGACGAACACTGAAGCTTTCTTT
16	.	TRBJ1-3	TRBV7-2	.	CASSYNGIGAGNTIYF	TGTGCCAGCAGCTATAATGGTATTGGGGCGGGAAACACCATATATTTT
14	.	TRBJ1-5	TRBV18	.	CASSRDRSNQPQHF	TGTGCCAGCTCCCGAGACAGGAGCAATCAGCCCCAGCATTTT
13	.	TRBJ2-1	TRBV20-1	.	CSASPGTWNKQFF	TGCAGTGCTAGTCCCGGGACTTGGAATAAGCAGTTCTTC
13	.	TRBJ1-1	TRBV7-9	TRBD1	CASQRTGGTEAFF	TGTGCCAGCCAGCGAACAGGGGGTACTGAAGCTTTCTTT